This T cell receptor beta chain was sequenced for a study of blood T cell repertoires in COVID-19. There are 15 residues in the CDR3. Trimming pared 3 bases from V and 1 base from J, leaving 12 bases between. Germline-derived CDR1 and CDR2 are MNHNS and SASEGT. Assay used: immunoSEQ multiplex PCR; TCRdb lists only in-frame clones, some missing. This sample yields about 290,000 clones, of which around 81% are seen a single time; approximately 4.1% belongs to the top ten. The specimen sequenced was peripheral blood. This rearrangement joins TRBV6-1 to TRBJ1-2; D remains unclear. The TCR sequence derives from a woman aged 50 to 60 with active or convalescent COVID-19. The CDR3 DNA follows: TGTGCCAGCAGTGATCTGTCCGCTATTAACTATGGCTACACCTTC. Encoded protein: CASSDLSAINYGYTF.